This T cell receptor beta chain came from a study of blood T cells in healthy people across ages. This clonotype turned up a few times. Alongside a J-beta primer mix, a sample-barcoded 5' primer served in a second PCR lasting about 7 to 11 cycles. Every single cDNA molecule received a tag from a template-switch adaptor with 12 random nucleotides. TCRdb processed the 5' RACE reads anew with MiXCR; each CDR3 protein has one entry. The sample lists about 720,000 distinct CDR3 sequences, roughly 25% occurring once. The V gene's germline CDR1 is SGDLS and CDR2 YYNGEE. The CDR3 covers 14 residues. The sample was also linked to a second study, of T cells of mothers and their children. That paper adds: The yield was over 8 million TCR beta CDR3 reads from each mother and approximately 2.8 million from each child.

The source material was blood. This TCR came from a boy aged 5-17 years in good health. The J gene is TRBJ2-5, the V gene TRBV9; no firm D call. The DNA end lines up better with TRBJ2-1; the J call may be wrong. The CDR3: CASSAGSTYNEQFF. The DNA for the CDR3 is TGTGCCAGCAGCGCGGGCAGTACCTACAATGAGCAGTTCTTC.